The entry below describes one TCR beta chain. The Seattle patients, enrolled during active infection, were followed longitudinally. The sample is drawn from a study of blood T cell repertoires in COVID-19. Study as a whole: Samples taken during acute and convalescent COVID-19 were collected in the United States, Italy and Spain. Sources were T cells, B-cell-depleted T cells, or PBMCs; the material itself was cDNA or gDNA.

The CDR3 runs 17 residues. J was trimmed by 8 bases and V by 7 bases; bases with no gene match: 19. CDR1 is WSHSY and CDR2 is SAAADI in the germline V gene. In the authors' workflow: Using reference gene primer amplification, nucleated cell counts were estimated. TCRdb's copy holds only in-frame clones and misses some; the assay was immunoSEQ multiplex PCR. V and J calls and clone size are given by that table; D and trimming were obtained from the DNA. The profile shows about 90,000 clones, around 92% of them singletons. The sequence came from a man over 45 with COVID-19, enrolled during active disease. Sequencing input: peripheral blood. This sequence joins TRBV10-2 and TRBJ2-4; the match to TRBD1 covers 8 bases. CDR3 DNA sequence: TGCGCCAGCACCACGACTGCGGGTACAGGGGGAGGAGACATTCAGTACTTC. This translates into CASTTTAGTGGGDIQYF.